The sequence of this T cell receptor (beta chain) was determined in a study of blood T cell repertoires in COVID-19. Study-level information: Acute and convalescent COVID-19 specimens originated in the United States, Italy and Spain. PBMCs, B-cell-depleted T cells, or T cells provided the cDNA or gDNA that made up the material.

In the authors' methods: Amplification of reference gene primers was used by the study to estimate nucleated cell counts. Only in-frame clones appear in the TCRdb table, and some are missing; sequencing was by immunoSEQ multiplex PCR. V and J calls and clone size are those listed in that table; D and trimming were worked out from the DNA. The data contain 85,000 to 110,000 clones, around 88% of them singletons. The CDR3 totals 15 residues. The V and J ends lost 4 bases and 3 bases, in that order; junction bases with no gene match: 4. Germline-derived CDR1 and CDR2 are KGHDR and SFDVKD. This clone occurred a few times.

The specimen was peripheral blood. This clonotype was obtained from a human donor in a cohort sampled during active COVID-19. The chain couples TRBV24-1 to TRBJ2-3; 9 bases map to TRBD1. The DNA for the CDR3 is TGTGCCACCAGTGAGCCGGGACAGGGAACAGATACGCAGTATTTT. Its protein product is CATSEPGQGTDTQYF.